This T cell receptor beta chain stems from a study of regulatory T cells in long-lasting Graves disease. Described time point: newly diagnosed GD, antithyroid drugs for less than 3 months. PBMCs provided the RNA from which the TCR library was made. The EDTA tubes were filled with nine milliliters of drawn peripheral blood. CDR1 KGHSH and CDR2 LQKENI come from the germline V gene. Trimming cost V 4 bases and J 1 base, with 8 bases left between them. The CDR3 covers 13 residues. Arm-PCR with iRepertoire HTBI primers amplified the CDR3 regions for these TCR beta libraries. TCRdb ran MiXCR on the multiplex PCR reads and lists one entry per CDR3 protein. There are roughly 420,000 distinct CDR3 sequences in the sample; about 15% occur only once, and around 10% lies in the top ten. At least ten counts were recorded for this clonotype. The same specimen was also included in a second study, on T cells in Graves' hyperthyroidism and ophthalmopathy. This second study says: Exclusions: uncontrolled infection, other autoimmune disease, pregnancy, lactation.

The chain employs TRBV18 and TRBJ2-7; D might be TRBD2 (5 bases). The sequencing used peripheral blood mononuclear cells (PBMCs), collected at new diagnosis, from a patient treated with antithyroid drugs. This sequence originates from a young woman with Graves disease. The CDR3 here is CASSRRVSYEQYF. The DNA of the CDR3 is TGTGCCAGCTCACGGCGGGTTTCCTACGAGCAGTACTTC.